Listed below are T cell receptor beta chains from one sample, sequenced in a study of PD-L1 blockade in urothelial cancer. The protocol was immunoSEQ multiplex PCR, while the TCRdb copy is restricted to in-frame clones and leaves out a portion. The sample yields 100,000 or so clones, around 90% seen once. This specimen consisted of PBMCs, obtained around atezolizumab (anti-PD-L1) treatment. These receptors originate from a woman at least 80 years old with urothelial cancer. Both conserved end residues are part of each CDR3. Fields, in order: D gene, J gene, clone size, V gene, CDR3 DNA, CDR3 protein. A D gene is named only where the DNA matches it firmly. Not all rows give a size; the values are once, few, many and, for expanded clones, a class.

NA | TRBJ2-1 | NA | TRBV7-9 | TGTGCCAGCAGCCTTTCCTACAATGAGCAGTTCTTC | CASSLSYNEQFF
TRBD1 | TRBJ1-2 | NA | TRBV30 | TGTGCCTGGGGCTCTGACAGGGGCAGCGGCTACACCTTC | CAWGSDRGSGYTF
TRBD1 | TRBJ1-2 | NA | TRBV28 | TGTGCCAGCAGTTTGACAGGGAATTACGGCTACACCTTC | CASSLTGNYGYTF
TRBD1 | TRBJ2-7 | once | TRBV11-2 | TGTGCCAGCAGCTCCCGACAGGGGATGGTAGCGCTCGGGGGGCAGTACTTC | CASSSRQGMVALGGQYF
NA | TRBJ1-5 | NA | TRBV9 | TGTGCCAGCAGCGTACAAGGGGTCGGTCAGCCCCAGCATTTT | CASSVQGVGQPQHF
NA | TRBJ2-1 | NA | TRBV19 | TGTGCCAGTAATCTCGGTTCGAATGAGCAGTTCTTC | CASNLGSNEQFF
NA | TRBJ2-7 | NA | TRBV5-3 | TGTGCCAGAAGCTTGGAGACAGGCGCCTACGAGCAGTACTTC | CARSLETGAYEQYF
TRBD1 | TRBJ2-7 | NA | TRBV5-4 | TGTGCCAGCAGCTCGCGACAGGGTCTTAAAAACGAGCAGTACTTC | CASSSRQGLKNEQYF
NA | TRBJ1-1 | NA | TRBV10-3 | TGTGCCATCAGTTCTTTCAACACTGAAGCTTTCTTT | CAISSFNTEAFF
NA | TRBJ1-5 | NA | TRBV7-2 | TGTGCCAGCAGTTACGGCGGAGGCAATCAGCCCCAGCATTTT | CASSYGGGNQPQHF
NA | TRBJ2-7 | NA | TRBV7-5 | TGTGTCAGAAGCAAGACAGTTTACGAGCAGTACTTC | CVRSKTVYEQYF
NA | TRBJ2-1 | NA | TRBV7-3 | TGTGCCAGCAGCCCGGCGGCTTTAGCTAATGAGCAGTTCTTC | CASSPAALANEQFF
TRBD2 | TRBJ2-3 | NA | TRBV10-1 | TGCGCCAGCAGTGACCAAGCGGGAGTAGTAGATACGCAGTATTTT | CASSDQAGVVDTQYF
NA | TRBJ1-5 | NA | TRBV5-1 | TGCGCCAGCAGCCCGGGACACCCAAATCAGCCCCAGCATTTT | CASSPGHPNQPQHF
NA | TRBJ2-1 | NA | TRBV9 | TGTGCCAGCAGCGCGCAAACAGTCTCCTACAATGAGCAGTTCTTC | CASSAQTVSYNEQFF
TRBD2 | TRBJ2-1 | NA | TRBV7-6 | TGTGCCAGCAGCTTAGCGCCGGCTAGCGGGAGTAACTACAATGAGCAGTTCTTC | CASSLAPASGSNYNEQFF
TRBD2 | TRBJ2-7 | NA | TRBV28 | TGTGCCAGCAGTCTAGGGGGACTAGAGATAATCGAGCAGTACTTC | CASSLGGLEIIEQYF
NA | TRBJ2-7 | once | TRBV29-1 | TGCAGCGTTTCCCTCGGACTAATGAAGGGCGAGCAGTACTTC | CSVSLGLMKGEQYF
NA | TRBJ2-3 | once | TRBV7-3 | TGTGCCAGCAGCCCAACGGTAGCACGCACAGATACGCAGTATTTT | CASSPTVARTDTQYF
NA | TRBJ1-3 | NA | TRBV27 | TGTGCCAGCAGTTTATCTCCAGGATACCCTGGAAACACCATATATTTT | CASSLSPGYPGNTIYF
TRBD1 | TRBJ1-2 | few | TRBV27 | TGTGCCAGCAGTTCAGCGGGACAGGGAGGCTACACCTTC | CASSSAGQGGYTF
TRBD2 | TRBJ2-3 | NA | TRBV7-7 | TGTGCCAGCAGCCCGCTAGCGGGTTCCACAGATACGCAGTATTTT | CASSPLAGSTDTQYF
TRBD1 | TRBJ2-2 | once | TRBV19 | TGTGCCACTCGGACAGGGGCCCTGAACACCGGGGAGCTGTTTTTT | CATRTGALNTGELFF
NA | TRBJ1-4 | NA | TRBV6-5 | TGTGCCAGCAGTTACTTTGGCAGGGATAATGAAAAACTGTTTTTT | CASSYFGRDNEKLFF
TRBD2 | TRBJ2-1 | NA | TRBV19 | TGTGCCAGTAGTAGACTAGCGGGAGACCCGCGGGGTGAGCAGTTCTTC | CASSRLAGDPRGEQFF
NA | TRBJ1-1 | NA | TRBV19 | TGTGCCAGTAGGGAGACCGCTAGCAGGCCTGAAGCTTTCTTT | CASRETASRPEAFF
NA | TRBJ2-5 | NA | TRBV9 | TGTGCCAGCAGCGCCGGAAGCGGCCAAGAGACCCAGTACTTC | CASSAGSGQETQYF
NA | TRBJ2-2 | NA | TRBV10-1 | TGCGCCAGCAGTGAGTCAGGGGCCCCCAAGGCTGGGGAGCTGTTTTTT | CASSESGAPKAGELFF
TRBD1 | TRBJ1-1 | NA | TRBV19 | TGTGCCAGTAGTACCCTATCCGGGACAGGGATAACTGAAGCTTTCTTT | CASSTLSGTGITEAFF
TRBD1 | TRBJ1-2 | NA | TRBV19 | TGTGCCAGTACTCCCGGGACAGGTGGCTACACCTTC | CASTPGTGGYTF
NA | TRBJ2-3 | NA | TRBV7-9 | TGTGCCAGCAGCCCTAGCGCAGATACGCAGTATTTT | CASSPSADTQYF
TRBD1 | TRBJ2-3 | NA | TRBV5-1 | TGCGCCAGCAGCTCCCGGGACAGGGTGAGGGATACGCAGTATTTT | CASSSRDRVRDTQYF
NA | TRBJ1-1 | once | TRBV19 | TGTGCCAGTATGCGGAGGATGAACACTGAAGCTTTCTTT | CASMRRMNTEAFF
NA | TRBJ2-3 | NA | TRBV19 | TGTGCCAGTAGTAGTGCAGAAGGGGGAGGCACAGATACGCAGTATTTT | CASSSAEGGGTDTQYF
NA | TRBJ2-6 | NA | TRBV5-1 | TGCGCCAGCTCCACCGGGACTCCTTCCTCTGGGGCCAACGTCCTGACTTTC | CASSTGTPSSGANVLTF
NA | TRBJ1-3 | NA | TRBV6-1 | TGTGCCAGCAGTGACCTCCTCTCTGGAAACACCATATATTTT | CASSDLLSGNTIYF
NA | TRBJ2-7 | NA | TRBV25-1 | TGTGCCAGCAGTGACCTGGGGCCCCCGTACTTC | CASSDLGPPYF
NA | TRBJ2-5 | NA | TRBV9 | TGTGCCAGCAGCGTAGGTCCCAGCGTACACCAAGAGACCCAGTACTTC | CASSVGPSVHQETQYF
TRBD1 | TRBJ1-1 | NA | TRBV7-9 | TGTGCCAGCAGAGGGGGCGCTGAAACTGAAGCTTTCTTT | CASRGGAETEAFF
NA | TRBJ2-2 | once | TRBV7-3 | TGTGCCAGCAGCTCCCAATCGAACACCGGGGAGCTGTTTTTT | CASSSQSNTGELFF
NA | TRBJ1-1 | NA | TRBV6-1 | TGTGCCAGCAGTGAATCCCCGGGGAACACTGAAGCTTTCTTT | CASSESPGNTEAFF
NA | TRBJ2-4 | NA | TRBV6-6 | TGTGCCAGCAGTTCCCTGGAGGGGCATAAGTCGGACATTCAGTACTTC | CASSSLEGHKSDIQYF
NA | TRBJ1-3 | NA | TRBV6-6 | TGTGCCAGCGGGCAGGCGGGTGGAAACACCATATATTTT | CASGQAGGNTIYF
TRBD2 | TRBJ2-7 | NA | TRBV7-2 | TGTGCCAGCAGCGTTAGCGGGAGGGCCGGTAACGAGCAGTACTTC | CASSVSGRAGNEQYF
NA | TRBJ1-1 | NA | TRBV7-2 | TGTGCCAGCGGGAGACGTACTGAAGCTTTCTTT | CASGRRTEAFF
TRBD2 | TRBJ2-3 | NA | TRBV4-1 | TGCGCCAGCAGCCACGATAGCGGGAGACCAGATACGCAGTATTTT | CASSHDSGRPDTQYF
TRBD2 | TRBJ2-2 | NA | TRBV19 | TGTGCCAGTAGCCAGGGACTAGGGTCCCCGAACACCGGGGAGCTGTTTTTT | CASSQGLGSPNTGELFF
NA | TRBJ2-2 | NA | TRBV5-5 | TGTGCCAGCAGTACCGGGACTGCAAACACCGGGGAGCTGTTTTTT | CASSTGTANTGELFF
TRBD1 | TRBJ1-2 | NA | TRBV4-1 | TGCGCCAGCAGCCAACCCGGGACAGGGGCTGGCTACACCTTC | CASSQPGTGAGYTF
NA | TRBJ2-7 | NA | TRBV5-1 | TGCGCCAGCAGCTTGGAGCGCTACGAGCAGTACTTC | CASSLERYEQYF
NA | TRBJ1-2 | NA | TRBV30 | TGTGCCTGGAGTGTCGCGTATGGCTACACCTTC | CAWSVAYGYTF
NA | TRBJ1-5 | once | TRBV6-5 | TGTGCCAGCAGCCCCTATAATAGCAATCAGCCCCAGCATTTT | CASSPYNSNQPQHF
NA | TRBJ1-2 | few | TRBV28 | TGTGCCAGCAGTTTTCCAGGGGTTATCACTGTCGATGGCTACACCTTC | CASSFPGVITVDGYTF
NA | TRBJ1-3 | NA | TRBV7-2 | TGTGCCAGCAGCTTAGCGAGGGACTCTGGAAACACCATATATTTT | CASSLARDSGNTIYF
TRBD2 | TRBJ2-3 | NA | TRBV30 | TGTGCCTGGGGGACTAGCGGGAGTCTCGATACGCAGTATTTT | CAWGTSGSLDTQYF
TRBD1 | TRBJ2-7 | NA | TRBV7-9 | TGTGCCAGCAGCCGAGGAAGGGGGCTCCTGACTTCAGTTCCCTACGAGCAGTACTTC | CASSRGRGLLTSVPYEQYF
NA | TRBJ1-1 | NA | TRBV5-1 | TGCGCCAGCAGCTTTTCAGGGGCGGGTTCCAACACTGAAGCTTTCTTT | CASSFSGAGSNTEAFF